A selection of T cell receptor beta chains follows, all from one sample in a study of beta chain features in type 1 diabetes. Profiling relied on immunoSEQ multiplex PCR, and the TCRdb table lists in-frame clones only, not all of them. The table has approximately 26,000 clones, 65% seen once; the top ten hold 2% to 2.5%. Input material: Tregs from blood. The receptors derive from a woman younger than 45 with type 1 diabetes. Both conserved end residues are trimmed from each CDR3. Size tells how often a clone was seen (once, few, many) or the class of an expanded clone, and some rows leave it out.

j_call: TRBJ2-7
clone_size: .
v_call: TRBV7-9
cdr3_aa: ASSSGVYEQY

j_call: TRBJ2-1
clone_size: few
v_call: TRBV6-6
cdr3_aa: AVSGRGLNEQF

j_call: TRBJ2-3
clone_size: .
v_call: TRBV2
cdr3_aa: ASIPIVLADSTDTQY

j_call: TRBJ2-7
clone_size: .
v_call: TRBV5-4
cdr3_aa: ASSQTGSYEQY

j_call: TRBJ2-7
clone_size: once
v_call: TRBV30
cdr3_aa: AWSVGPTGQY

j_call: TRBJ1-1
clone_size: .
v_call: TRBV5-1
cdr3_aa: ASSLLGSGGRTEAF

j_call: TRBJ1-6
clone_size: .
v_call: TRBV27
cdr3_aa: ASSPPGGPPLH

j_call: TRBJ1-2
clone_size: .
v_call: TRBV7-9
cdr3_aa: ATQDTKHFGYT

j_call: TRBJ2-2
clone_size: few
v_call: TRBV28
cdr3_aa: ASSLLGQSTGELF

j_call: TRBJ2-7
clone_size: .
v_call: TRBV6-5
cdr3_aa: ASSYLGRNRAYEQY

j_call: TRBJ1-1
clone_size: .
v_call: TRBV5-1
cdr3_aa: ASSATGGNTEAF

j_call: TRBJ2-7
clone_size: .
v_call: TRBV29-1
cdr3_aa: SVRELAGGEQY

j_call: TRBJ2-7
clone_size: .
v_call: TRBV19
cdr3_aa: ASSISPGTYEQY

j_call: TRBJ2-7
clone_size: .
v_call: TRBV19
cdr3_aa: ASTSDNSYEQY

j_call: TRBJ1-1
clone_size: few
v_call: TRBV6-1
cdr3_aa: ASSEPGVAEAF

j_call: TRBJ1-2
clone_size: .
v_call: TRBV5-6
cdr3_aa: ASSLRPDRGTQGYT

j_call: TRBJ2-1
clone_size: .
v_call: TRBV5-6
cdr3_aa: ASSRDRGSYNEQF

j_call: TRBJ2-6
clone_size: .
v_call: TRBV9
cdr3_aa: ASSVAWSAGSGANVLT

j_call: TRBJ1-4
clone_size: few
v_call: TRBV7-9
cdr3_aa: ASSAGPTTNEKLF

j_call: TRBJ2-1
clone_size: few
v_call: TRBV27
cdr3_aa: ASSSLADNYNEQF

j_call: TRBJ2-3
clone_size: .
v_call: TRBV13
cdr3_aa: ASSLRSLAGDRSDTQY

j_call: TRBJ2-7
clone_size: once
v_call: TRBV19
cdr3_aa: ASSRTGGNYEQY

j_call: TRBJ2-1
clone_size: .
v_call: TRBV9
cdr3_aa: ASNIPGGTEF

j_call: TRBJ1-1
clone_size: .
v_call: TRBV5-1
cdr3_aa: ASSSAQWTAEAF

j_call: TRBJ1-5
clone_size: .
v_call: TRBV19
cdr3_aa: ASDRAGTGGQPQH

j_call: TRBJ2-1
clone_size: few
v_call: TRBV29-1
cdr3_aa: SVEGGTTPYNEQF

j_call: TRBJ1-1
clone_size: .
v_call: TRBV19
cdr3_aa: ASSIEGTGEAF

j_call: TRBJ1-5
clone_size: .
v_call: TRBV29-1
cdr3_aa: SASDSNSNQPQH

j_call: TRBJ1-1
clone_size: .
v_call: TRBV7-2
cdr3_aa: ASSPTGLHTEAF

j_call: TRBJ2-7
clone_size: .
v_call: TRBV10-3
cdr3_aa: AISEGRGPYEQY

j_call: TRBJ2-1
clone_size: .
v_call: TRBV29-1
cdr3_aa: SGLATSYNEQF

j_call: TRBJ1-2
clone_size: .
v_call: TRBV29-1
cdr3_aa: SAVEGDHNYGYT

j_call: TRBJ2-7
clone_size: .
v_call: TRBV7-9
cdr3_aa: ASSPTGRHEQY

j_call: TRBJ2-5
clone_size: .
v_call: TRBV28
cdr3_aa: ASSLWGGQGALETQY

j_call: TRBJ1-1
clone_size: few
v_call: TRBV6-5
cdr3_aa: ASTQWREAF

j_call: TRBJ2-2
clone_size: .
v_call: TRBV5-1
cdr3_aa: ASGVAGDDTGELF

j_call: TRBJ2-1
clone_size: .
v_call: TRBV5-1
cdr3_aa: ASRGSSFYNEQF

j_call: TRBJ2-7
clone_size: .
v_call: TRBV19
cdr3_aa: ASSPRRLAGDEQY

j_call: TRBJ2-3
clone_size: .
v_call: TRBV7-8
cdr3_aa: ASSILAGGHISTDTQY

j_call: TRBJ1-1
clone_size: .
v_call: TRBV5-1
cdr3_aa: ASSTDRVGTEAF

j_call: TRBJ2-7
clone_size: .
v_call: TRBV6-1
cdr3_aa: ASSDMVRGPYEQY

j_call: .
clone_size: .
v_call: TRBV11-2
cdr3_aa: ASSFGLAGGLYEQY

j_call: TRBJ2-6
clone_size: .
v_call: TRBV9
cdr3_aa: ASSPQGQGFGANVLT

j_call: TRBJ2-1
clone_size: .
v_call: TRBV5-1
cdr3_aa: ASSSAAGGPGNEQF

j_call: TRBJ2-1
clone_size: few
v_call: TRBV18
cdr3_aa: ASSPSSLAGDHEQF

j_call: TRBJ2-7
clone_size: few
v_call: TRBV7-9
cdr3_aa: ASSLIGYEQY

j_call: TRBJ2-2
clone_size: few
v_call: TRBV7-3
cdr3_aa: ASSPGGSTGELF

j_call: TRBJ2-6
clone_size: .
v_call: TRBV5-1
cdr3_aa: ASSPLPSSGANVLT